The 30 T cell receptor beta chains listed next were all sequenced from one sample in a study of T cell changes during pregnancy in multiple sclerosis. Only in-frame clones appear in the TCRdb table, and some are missing; sequencing was by immunoSEQ multiplex PCR. The sample includes more than 75,000 clones, over 80% of them seen just once. The sequenced sample was peripheral blood, obtained in the first trimester of pregnancy. The receptors were gathered from a female donor with multiple sclerosis, enrolled in a pregnancy study.

This chain joins TRBV28 and TRBJ1-2, with D maybe TRBD1 (5 bases). The CDR3 is 15 residues long. Germline V gene lookup returns CDR1 MDHEN and CDR2 SYDVKM. V was trimmed by 6 bases and J by 4 bases, leaving 18 bases between them. The CDR3, as DNA: TGTGCCAGCAGCCGCGGGGACCGAATTATCTATGGCTACACCTTC. Translated, it gives CASSRGDRIIYGYTF.

The V gene is TRBV2, the J gene TRBJ1-4; no clear D. The V end lost 0 bases, the J end lost 8 bases, and 4 bases lay between the germline ends. This CDR3 comprises 12 residues. The V gene's germline CDR1 is SNHLY and CDR2 FYNNEI. This CDR3 is CASSEAREKLFF. CDR3 DNA sequence: TGTGCCAGCAGTGAAGCGAGGGAAAAACTGTTTTTT.

This chain connects TRBV27 to TRBJ2-7, with a weak D call TRBD2 (6 bases). Trimming removed 3 bases at V and 2 bases at J, with 11 bases between. There are 14 residues in the CDR3. The V gene's germline CDR1 is MNHEY and CDR2 SMNVEV (reference sequence). CDR3: CASSFRDFAYEQYF. CDR3 coding DNA: TGTGCCAGCAGTTTCCGGGACTTTGCCTACGAGCAGTACTTC.

This sequence joins TRBV18 and TRBJ1-2, with 8 bases identical to TRBD1. The length of the CDR3 is 14 residues. The germline V gene encodes CDR1 KGHSH and CDR2 LQKENI. Trimming at V came to 3 bases and at J to 6 bases, leaving 6 bases not matched to a gene. DNA for the CDR3: TGTGCCAGCTCACCGGGACAGGACCCAGATGGCTACACCTTC. Its protein product is CASSPGQDPDGYTF. The variable domain in full, completed from reference TRBV18 and TRBJ1-2, reads NAGVMQNPRHLVRRRGQEARLRCSPMKGHSHVYWYRQLPEEGLKFMVYLQKENIIDESGMPKERFSAEFPKEGPSILRIQQVVRGDSAAYFCASSPGQDPDGYTFGSGTRLTVV.

The chain uses TRBV7-3 and TRBJ2-2; possibly TRBD1 for D (6 bases). The V end lost 5 bases, the J end lost 2 bases, and 12 bases lay between the germline ends. Germline V gene sequence: CDR1 SGHTA, CDR2 FQGTGA. This CDR3 is built from 15 residues. The CDR3 here is CASSPGTRNTGELFF. CDR3 sequence (DNA): TGTGCCAGCAGCCCGGGGACAAGAAACACCGGGGAGCTGTTTTTT. The variable domain in full, completed from reference TRBV7-3 and TRBJ2-2, reads GAGVSQTPSNKVTEKGKYVELRCDPISGHTALYWYRQSLGQGPEFLIYFQGTGAADDSGLPNDRFFAVRPEGSVSTLKIQRTERGDSAVYLCASSPGTRNTGELFFGEGSRLTVL.

V gene TRBV5-4 combines with J gene TRBJ2-3; the match to TRBD1 covers 9 bases. The junction had 3 bases not matched to a gene; V was cut back by 1 base and J by 0 bases. Germline assignment: CDR1 SGHNT and CDR2 YYREEE (reference sequence). The length of the CDR3 is 16 residues. For the CDR3, the DNA is TGTGCCAGCAGCTTGTTTGGGACAGGGAGCACAGATACGCAGTATTTT. Translation gives CASSLFGTGSTDTQYF.

This chain links TRBV4-3 with TRBJ1-5; D is uncertain. Germline-derived CDR1 and CDR2 are LGHNA and YSLEER. This CDR3 contains 17 residues. Trimming cost V 0 bases and J 1 base, with 13 bases left between them. CDR3 sequence (DNA): TGCGCCAGCAGCCAAGAGGCAGGCCCCCTAAGCAATCAGCCCCAGCATTTT. This codes for CASSQEAGPLSNQPQHF.

This chain links TRBV29-1 with TRBJ2-1; D is unclear. The germline CDR1 and CDR2 sequences are SQVTM and ANQGSEA. Trimming stripped 6 bases from V and 5 bases from J, with 5 bases between. CDR3 length equals 10 residues. DNA of the CDR3: TGCAGCGTCCTTCACAATGAGCAGTTCTTC. Protein sequence: CSVLHNEQFF.

The chain has TRBV9 and TRBJ2-3; TRBD2 matches 12 bases. V was clipped by 6 bases and J by 1 base; unmatched bases: 12. Germline CDR1 is SGDLS and CDR2 is YYNGEE. This CDR3 contains 18 residues. CDR3: CASTAGLWTSGGTDTQYF. CDR3 coding DNA: TGTGCCAGCACCGCCGGACTATGGACTAGCGGGGGCACAGATACGCAGTATTTT.

The J gene is TRBJ1-1, the V gene TRBV29-1; D remains ambiguous. Germline V gene sequence: CDR1 SQVTM, CDR2 ANQGSEA. Trimming removed 4 bases from V and 7 bases from J, with 7 bases in between. The CDR3 has 10 residues. The CDR3 nucleotides are TGCAGCGTTGGTCTCCGTGAAGCTTTCTTT. Its protein is CSVGLREAFF.

The rearrangement links TRBV30 to TRBJ1-2; weak D call: TRBD1 (6 bases). The CDR3 runs to 14 residues. V lost 2 bases, J lost 4 bases, and 14 bases lay in between. Germline-derived CDR1 and CDR2 are GTSNPN and SVGIG (reference sequence). CDR3 nucleotide sequence: TGTGCCTGGAGTCCGGGACATCCCCCCTATGGCTACACCTTC. Amino acids: CAWSPGHPPYGYTF.

The rearrangement joins TRBV28 to TRBJ2-1, with 8 bases matching TRBD1. Trimming removed 3 bases from V and 5 bases from J; junction bases left unmatched: 6. The germline gives CDR1 MDHEN, CDR2 SYDVKM. The CDR3 spans 15 residues. The DNA for the CDR3 is TGTGCCAGCAGTTTGACCGGGACAGGCAACAATGAGCAGTTCTTC. Residues: CASSLTGTGNNEQFF.

The chain carries TRBV16 and TRBJ2-3, with 7 bases fitting TRBD1. The CDR3 sequence is 14 residues long. The V segment lost 4 bases and the J segment 4 bases; nucleotides outside the gene matches: 5. Germline assignment: CDR1 KGHSY and CDR2 FQNENV. The DNA for the CDR3 is TGTGCCAGCAGCCCCGACAGGGTCGCAGATACGCAGTATTTT. Its protein product is CASSPDRVADTQYF.

The chain employs TRBV7-2 and TRBJ2-5, with 12 nucleotides matching TRBD2. V lost 1 base to trimming and J lost 5 bases; unmatched junction nucleotides: 5. Germline CDR1 is SGHTA and CDR2 is FQGNSA. The CDR3 covers 16 residues. CDR3 residues: CASSLGLAGARETQYF. The CDR3, as DNA: TGTGCCAGCAGCTTAGGACTAGCGGGGGCTAGGGAGACCCAGTACTTC.

The chain joins TRBV7-9 to TRBJ1-2; 9 bases are a match to TRBD1. V dropped 2 bases and J dropped 7; count of bases not matched to a gene: 8. CDR1 is SEHNR and CDR2 is FQNEAQ in the germline V gene (reference sequence). This CDR3 contains 15 residues. CDR3 amino acids: CASSLKGDRASGYTF. CDR3 in DNA: TGTGCCAGCAGCTTAAAGGGGGACAGGGCGAGTGGCTACACCTTC.

The rearrangement joins TRBV5-1 to TRBJ1-2; 7 bases line up with TRBD1. The V gene's germline CDR1 is SGHRS and CDR2 YFSETQ. Unmatched junction bases numbered 3, after V lost 4 bases and J lost 3 bases. This CDR3 is built from 13 residues. CDR3 sequence (DNA): TGCGCCAGCAGCGCAACAGGGGACTATGGCTACACCTTC. Its translation: CASSATGDYGYTF.

This chain links TRBV6-1 with TRBJ2-3, with 8 bases that match TRBD2. V shed 7 bases and J 2 bases; nucleotides not matched to a gene: 8. Germline lookup yields CDR1 MNHNS and CDR2 SASEGT. The CDR3 loop spans 15 amino acids. The CDR3 here is CASIRGGENTDTQYF. The CDR3 nucleotides read TGTGCCAGCATCCGGGGGGGGGAAAACACAGATACGCAGTATTTT.

The chain recombines TRBV4-1 with TRBJ2-2; 8 positions match TRBD1. The CDR3 spans 15 residues. Germline values: CDR1 MGHRA, CDR2 YSYEKL. With 6 bases clipped from V and 4 bases from J, the junction kept 7 bases outside the gene matches. In nucleotides, the CDR3 is TGCGCCAGCAGGCCAGGGGGCGATTTCACCGGGGAGCTGTTTTTT. Amino acid sequence: CASRPGGDFTGELFF.

V usage is TRBV18 and J usage is TRBJ2-6; perhaps TRBD2 as D (6 bases). Per germline, CDR1 KGHSH and CDR2 LQKENI. The CDR3 has 16 residues. The V and J ends lost 4 bases and 0 bases respectively, with 10 bases between them. Here the CDR3 DNA reads TGTGCCAGCTCACTTTCCGGGGGCTCTGGGGCCAACGTCCTGACTTTC. Protein: CASSLSGGSGANVLTF.

The chain uses TRBV5-4 and TRBJ1-3; D uncertain. V gave up 0 bases and J gave up 0 bases, with 10 bases separating them. CDR1 SGHNT and CDR2 YYREEE come from the germline V gene (reference sequence). The CDR3 contains 16 residues. This chain's CDR3 is CASSLGLGGSGNTIYF. The CDR3 bases are TGTGCCAGCAGCTTGGGACTGGGAGGCTCTGGAAACACCATATATTTT.

This chain joins TRBV5-1 and TRBJ2-2; TRBD1 agrees at 12 bases. After removal of 1 base from V and 7 bases from J, the junction contained 11 bases not matched to a gene. There are 18 residues in the CDR3. Looked up from germline, CDR1 is SGHRS and CDR2 is YFSETQ. CDR3 coding DNA: TGCGCCAGCAGCTTGATGACCCCGGGACAGGGGGCTGGCGGGGAGCTGTTTTTT. The encoded protein is CASSLMTPGQGAGGELFF. The entire variable domain, with the rest obtained from reference TRBV5-1 and TRBJ2-2, is as follows: KAGVTQTPRYLIKTRGQQVTLSCSPISGHRSVSWYQQTPGQGLQFLFEYFSETQRNKGNFPGRFSGRQFSNSRSEMNVSTLELGDSALYLCASSLMTPGQGAGGELFFGEGSRLTVL.

V gene TRBV19 combines with J gene TRBJ2-3; 8 bases fit TRBD2. The CDR3 is 16 amino acids. V gave up 7 bases and J gave up 7 bases; unmatched junction bases: 16. CDR1 LNHDA and CDR2 SQIVND come from the germline V gene (reference sequence). The CDR3 DNA sequence: TGTGCCAGTACCCCAAGATCGGGACTAGGACAGTATACGCAGTATTTT. This codes for CASTPRSGLGQYTQYF.

This chain connects TRBV5-4 to TRBJ2-3; TRBD1 matches 7 bases. This CDR3 comprises 14 residues. Per germline, CDR1 SGHNT and CDR2 YYREEE (reference sequence). Trimming cost V 3 bases and J 7 bases; bases outside gene matches: 8. The CDR3 protein is CASSSGQPPNTQYF. In DNA, the CDR3 is TGTGCCAGCAGCTCGGGACAGCCACCAAATACGCAGTATTTT.

The gene calls are TRBV5-4 and TRBJ2-3, with D unresolved. The CDR3 consists of 16 residues. Deletions cut 3 bases from V and 5 bases from J, with 19 bases between. From germline, CDR1 is SGHNT and CDR2 YYREEE (reference sequence). This CDR3 is CASSSRSRTVGDTQYF. CDR3 in DNA: TGTGCCAGCAGCTCCAGGTCGCGAACAGTGGGAGATACGCAGTATTTT.

The rearrangement links TRBV6-5 to TRBJ1-2; D ambiguous. V lost 5 bases and J 8 bases, leaving 15 bases between the germline ends. This CDR3 comprises 13 residues. Germline CDR1 reads MNHEY; CDR2 reads SVGAGI. For the CDR3, the DNA is TGTGCCAGCAGTCAACCGGGAACGGGAGGCTACACCTTC. This translates into CASSQPGTGGYTF.

This chain joins TRBV20-1 and TRBJ1-3; D is undetermined. V was shortened by 6 bases and J by 4 bases, with 7 bases between the two germline ends. Looked up from germline, CDR1 is DFQATT and CDR2 is SNEGSKA (reference sequence). The CDR3 sequence is 11 residues long. The CDR3 DNA sequence: TGCAGTGCGCGGTCGGGAAACACCATATATTTT. Its protein product is CSARSGNTIYF.

The chain uses TRBV5-1 and TRBJ2-6; D not resolved. Between the trimmed V and J ends, which lost 3 bases and 0 bases, there was a span of 13 bases. Germline values: CDR1 SGHRS, CDR2 YFSETQ. The CDR3 loop spans 17 amino acids. CDR3 DNA: TGCGCCAGCAGCTCCACCGGGTCCCTCTCTGGGGCCAACGTCCTGACTTTC. Protein: CASSSTGSLSGANVLTF.

The V gene is TRBV5-1, the J gene TRBJ2-7; 9 bases are a match to TRBD1. Per the germline V gene, CDR1 is SGHRS and CDR2 is YFSETQ. The CDR3 runs to 15 residues. J was trimmed by 3 bases and V by 2 bases; bases with no gene match: 6. The DNA for the CDR3 is TGCGCCAGCAGCTTACAGGGACAGGGCAACTACGAGCAGTACTTC. It translates to CASSLQGQGNYEQYF.

J is TRBJ1-6 and V is TRBV4-3, with 10 bases identical to TRBD1. Looked up from germline, CDR1 is LGHNA and CDR2 is YSLEER. The J segment lost 7 bases and the V segment lost 4 bases, leaving 1 base of the junction unmatched. CDR3 length equals 14 residues. The CDR3 region has the DNA TGCGCCAGCAGCCCGGACAGGGGGAATTCACCCCTCCACTTT. Protein: CASSPDRGNSPLHF.

The rearrangement links TRBV18 to TRBJ2-3; D is perhaps TRBD2 (5 bases). Germline V gene sequence: CDR1 KGHSH, CDR2 LQKENI. Trimming pared 2 bases from V and 5 bases from J, leaving 11 bases between. The CDR3 consists of 14 residues. This CDR3 is CASSPLAGGDTQYF. The CDR3 nucleotides are TGTGCCAGCTCACCATTGGCGGGTGGAGATACGCAGTATTTT. The full variable domain, its missing parts supplied by reference TRBV18 and TRBJ2-3, is NAGVMQNPRHLVRRRGQEARLRCSPMKGHSHVYWYRQLPEEGLKFMVYLQKENIIDESGMPKERFSAEFPKEGPSILRIQQVVRGDSAAYFCASSPLAGGDTQYFGPGTRLTVL.